This entry is about one TCR beta chain. What it binds is not known. The investigators reverse transcribed all of the isolated RNA, so they sequenced expressed TCRB transcripts. Assay: immunoSEQ multiplex PCR; the TCRdb copy retains only in-frame clones and omits some. Of roughly 280,000 clones listed, approximately 25% were seen once; the top ten hold 0.012%. The source of the sample is a study of beta chain features in type 1 diabetes. Study-wide points: Type 1 diabetes patients had TCRB CDR3s that were shorter (moderately but significantly so) in all four CD4+ subsets.

Each donor gave one heparinised blood draw averaging about 116 mL. Material: naive CD4+ T cells from blood. This clonotype was obtained from a woman aged 25-40 years with type 1 diabetes.

The CDR3, as DNA: TGTGCCACCAGCCCAGGAGGGGGGGCGCAGACGAGGCAGCCCCAGCATTTT. The encoded protein is CATSPGGGAQTRQPQHF. The gene calls are TRBV15 and TRBJ1-5, with TRBD1 as a possible D gene (6 bases). The CDR3 is 17 amino acids. Germline V gene lookup returns CDR1 LNHNV and CDR2 YYDKDF (reference sequence). V was pared by 5 bases and J by 7 bases, with 24 bases between.